These T cell receptor beta chains were read from a single sample in a study of cytomegalovirus exposure and HLA in healthy donors. TCRdb keeps only in-frame clones here, not all; method: immunoSEQ multiplex PCR. Of roughly 200,000 clones in the sample, roughly 10% were seen once. Sequencing was carried out using PBMCs. These receptors originate from a woman in her 30s in good health and CMV-seropositive. The CDR3 runs from the conserved cysteine through the conserved F or W. The order of the fields is V gene, clone size, J gene, CDR3 protein. Not all rows give a size; the values are once, few, many and, for expanded clones, a class.

TRBV9	-	TRBJ2-1	CASTPPGWQGAGEQFF
TRBV9	-	TRBJ1-1	CASSDGQVLNTEAFF
TRBV27	-	TRBJ2-7	CASKLGGIGSNEQYF
TRBV11-2	-	TRBJ2-3	CASSSGTGRSSTDTQYF
TRBV5-1	-	TRBJ2-7	CASSIGGDYEQYF
TRBV7-7	-	TRBJ2-3	CASSLVETDTQYF
TRBV2	-	TRBJ1-4	CASSPRVKGEKLFF
TRBV5-6	few	TRBJ2-4	CATLKVAGGPVAKNIQYF
TRBV6-5	-	TRBJ1-2	CASSYGGNYGYTF
TRBV9	few	TRBJ2-2	CASSVDSGGRTGELFF
TRBV4-1	few	TRBJ2-5	CASSPRTSGGIQETQYF
TRBV6-5	few	TRBJ1-2	CASGQPPGLLGYTF
TRBV10-1	few	TRBJ2-5	CASSEGAAPETQYF
TRBV27	-	TRBJ2-7	CASSSGLGTYEQYF
TRBV4-1	-	TRBJ2-3	CASSQGGTSMTDTQYF
TRBV18	few	TRBJ2-7	CASSPTGESREQYF
TRBV6-6	-	TRBJ1-4	CASSYGGAMTNEKLFF
TRBV6-1	few	TRBJ2-7	CASSVRDRTTYEQYF
TRBV4-2	-	TRBJ1-4	CASSHPFTGATNEKLFF
TRBV27	few	TRBJ2-1	CASSIRTSFNNEQFF
TRBV27	-	TRBJ1-2	CASSSPSHYGYTF
TRBV27	-	TRBJ1-5	CATPGGRSNQPQHF
TRBV5-1	few	TRBJ1-4	CASSLGQGTEKLFF
TRBV19	many	TRBJ2-1	CASSIEGSRGVRNEQFF
TRBV11-3	few	TRBJ2-2	CASSPDVGAGAGELFF
TRBV27	-	TRBJ2-7	CASRSRVAYEQYF
TRBV5-6	few	TRBJ1-5	CASSQQGGSIPQHF
TRBV6-4	-	-	CASYIAIRAYEQYF
TRBV14	few	TRBJ2-7	CASSPSGAYEQYF
TRBV7-2	few	TRBJ2-7	CASSSLAGGYEQYF
TRBV7-7	few	TRBJ2-2	CASSLTGSTGELFF
TRBV5-6	few	TRBJ2-2	CASSRGTGELFF
TRBV6-6	-	TRBJ1-5	CASTTRREANQPQHF
TRBV27	few	TRBJ2-3	CASSFGVAGADTQYF
TRBV11-2	-	TRBJ1-5	CASSLEAGFDQPQHF
TRBV30	-	TRBJ2-4	CAWSVSPGQVPNWVDLAKNIQYF
TRBV5-5	-	TRBJ1-2	CASSLAGGANYGYTF
TRBV7-3	-	TRBJ1-1	CASSLVGPGQGAWAEAFF
TRBV4-2	few	TRBJ2-5	CASSQALAGGGQETQYF
TRBV19	-	TRBJ1-1	CASSIAWNTEAFF
TRBV5-1	few	TRBJ2-7	CASSKPSGDYEQYF
TRBV30	-	TRBJ1-5	CAWSGGVSNQPQHF
TRBV6-1	few	TRBJ2-7	CASSRAFYEQYF
TRBV19	few	TRBJ2-7	CASKGTGHYEQYF
TRBV10-2	few	TRBJ1-5	CASSEQGADQPQHF
TRBV10-3	-	TRBJ2-7	CAISETVSGGLDEQYF